The 29 T cell receptor beta chains listed next were all sequenced from one sample in a study of cytomegalovirus exposure and HLA in healthy donors. The PCR made use of 60 Vbeta and 13 Jbeta primers. Assay: immunoSEQ multiplex PCR; the TCRdb copy retains only in-frame clones and omits some. The table lists roughly 71,000 clones, roughly 60% of them singletons, with approximately 2.8% in the top ten. The sequencing sample was made of PBMCs. These receptors all stem from a man younger than 40 in good health and CMV-seronegative.

The chain links TRBV19 to TRBJ1-5; D gene ambiguous. Germline V gene lookup returns CDR1 LNHDA and CDR2 SQIVND (reference sequence). This CDR3 is built from 16 residues. Trimming pared 3 bases from V and 3 bases from J, leaving 15 bases between. This chain's CDR3 is CASSIGRVTFNQPQHF. The CDR3 bases are TGTGCCAGTAGTATTGGGCGAGTAACGTTCAATCAGCCCCAGCATTTT.

V gene TRBV2 combines with J gene TRBJ2-5, with 11 bases aligning to TRBD1. J lost 2 bases, V lost 7 bases, and 9 bases had no gene match. Germline CDR1 SNHLY, CDR2 FYNNEI. The CDR3 has 16 amino acids. The CDR3 DNA is TGTGCCAGCATCGGACAGGGGGCACAAGGGCAAGAGACCCAGTACTTC. Residues: CASIGQGAQGQETQYF.

A remark on this clone: The same CDR3 arises from other DNA sequences in this sample as well. CDR3 coding DNA: TGTGCCAGCAGTTCTCGGGGACAGGGAAACACCATATATTTT. This gives the protein CASSSRGQGNTIYF. The V gene is TRBV6-5, the J gene TRBJ1-3; TRBD1 agrees at 7 bases. Germline V CDR1 and CDR2: MNHEY, SVGAGI. The V segment lost 4 bases and the J segment 4 bases; nucleotides outside the gene matches: 4. This CDR3 spans 14 amino acids.

This clone showed up just once. The chain links TRBV2 to TRBJ2-1; the D gene is possibly TRBD1 (5 bases). Germline V CDR1 and CDR2: SNHLY, FYNNEI. There are 15 residues in the CDR3. V lost 5 bases, J lost 4 bases, and 15 bases lay in between. CDR3 amino acids: CASSLQAQGYNEQFF. The DNA for the CDR3 is TGTGCCAGCAGTTTACAAGCCCAGGGATACAATGAGCAGTTCTTC.

This clone has only a few counts. The rearrangement links TRBV19 to TRBJ1-1; perhaps TRBD1 as D (6 bases). Germline-derived CDR1 and CDR2 are LNHDA and SQIVND (reference sequence). V lost 7 bases and J lost 1, with 7 bases in between. This CDR3 is 12 amino acids long. The CDR3, as DNA: TGTGCCAGTATGACAGGGAACACTGAAGCTTTCTTT. Protein: CASMTGNTEAFF.

In its sample, this clone was seen once. The rearrangement links TRBV6-5 to TRBJ1-6; D possibly corresponds to TRBD1 (5 bases). V was clipped by 6 bases and J by 10 bases, with 13 bases between them. Germline V gene data show CDR1 as MNHEY and CDR2 as SVGAGI. This CDR3 has 13 residues. CDR3 nucleotides: TGTGCCAGCAGGATCAGGGAAGGGTCACCCCTCCACTTT. Encoded protein: CASRIREGSPLHF.

The chain is built from TRBV7-9 and TRBJ1-5, with D unresolved. The CDR3 runs to 14 residues. The V end lost 5 bases, the J end lost 0 bases, and 8 bases lay between the germline ends. CDR1 and CDR2 (germline): SEHNR, FQNEAQ (reference sequence). Written as DNA, the CDR3 is TGTGCCAGCAGCGTAGGTAATAGCAATCAGCCCCAGCATTTT. Amino acids: CASSVGNSNQPQHF.

The CDR3 spells CASSLRQGSGSPLHF. In nucleotides, the CDR3 is TGTGCCAGCAGTTTACGACAGGGGAGCGGTTCACCCCTCCACTTT. The V gene is TRBV27, the J gene TRBJ1-6; 8 bases fit TRBD1. Germline lookup yields CDR1 MNHEY and CDR2 SMNVEV (reference sequence). Trimming took 2 bases from V and 9 from J; bases not matched to a gene: 6. CDR3 size: 15 residues.

The genes are TRBV10-3 and TRBJ2-7; a possible D gene is TRBD1 (5 bases). This CDR3 has 14 residues. Per the germline V gene, CDR1 is ENHRY and CDR2 is SYGVKD. The V and J ends lost 7 bases and 7 bases respectively, with 20 bases between them. CDR3 nucleotides: TGTGCCATCACCGAACAGGTTGCCCAGGGTGAGCAGTACTTC. Its translation: CAITEQVAQGEQYF.

The genes are TRBV14 and TRBJ1-1; a possible D gene is TRBD1 (5 bases). Looked up from germline, CDR1 is SGHDN and CDR2 is FVKESK. The V end was cut by 4 bases, the J end by 8 bases, with 20 bases between. This CDR3 comprises 15 residues. CDR3 amino acids: CASSLYRGVETEAFF. The CDR3 DNA follows: TGTGCCAGCAGCCTTTACCGGGGGGTCGAGACGGAAGCTTTCTTT.

The J gene is TRBJ1-6, the V gene TRBV5-6; D is unclear. CDR1 is SGHDT and CDR2 is YYEEEE in the germline V gene. This CDR3 comprises 15 residues. Trimming took off 2 bases at V and 8 bases at J, with 14 bases between the two ends. The CDR3, as DNA: TGTGCCAGCAGCTTTGGAGGCCAAAGAGATTCACCCCTCCACTTT. Translating gives CASSFGGQRDSPLHF.

This clone showed up just once. The gene calls are TRBV7-8 and TRBJ1-2; D is unresolved. Germline loops: CDR1 SGHVS, CDR2 FQNEAQ. This CDR3 has 15 residues. Trimming stripped 2 bases from V and 8 bases from J, with 18 bases between. Written as DNA, the CDR3 is TGTGCCAGCAGCTTACCCGGGGATGGGTTTGGCGGCTACACCTTC. This encodes CASSLPGDGFGGYTF.

CDR3 DNA sequence: TGTGCTAGTGGTTTGGTACCAGGGCCTTTCTTT. Translated, it gives CASGLVPGPFF. The chain has TRBV12-5 and TRBJ1-1; TRBD1 might be the D (5 bases). In germline, CDR1 is LGHNT, CDR2 FRNRAP. V shed 0 bases and J shed 12 bases, with 8 bases lying between them. The CDR3 consists of 11 residues.

This chain joins TRBV5-1 and TRBJ2-7; the match to TRBD1 covers 8 bases. V lost 2 bases and J lost 4; bases outside the gene matches: 5. This CDR3 has 14 residues. The germline gives CDR1 SGHRS, CDR2 YFSETQ. CDR3 region: CASSFEQGGYEQYF. DNA of the CDR3: TGCGCCAGCAGCTTCGAACAGGGGGGTTACGAGCAGTACTTC. Looking up the rest from reference TRBV5-1 and TRBJ2-7 gives the full variable domain: KAGVTQTPRYLIKTRGQQVTLSCSPISGHRSVSWYQQTPGQGLQFLFEYFSETQRNKGNFPGRFSGRQFSNSRSEMNVSTLELGDSALYLCASSFEQGGYEQYFGPGTRLTVT.

The chain uses TRBV6-5 and TRBJ2-7; possible D gene TRBD2, 6 bases. The CDR3 covers 12 residues. Trimming stripped 10 bases from V and 1 base from J, with 11 bases between. Germline CDR1 is MNHEY and CDR2 is SVGAGI. The CDR3 DNA is TGTGCCACTTGGGACTCATCCTACGAGCAGTACTTC. This translates into CATWDSSYEQYF.

The chain recombines TRBV12-2 with TRBJ1-6; no DNA check was done on the table's D call, TRBD1. TRBV12-2 is a pseudogene. The CDR3 length is 16 residues. In nucleotides, the CDR3 is TGTGCAAGTCGCTTGGGACAGGGCCCTTTAGGTTCACCCCTCCACTTT. The encoded protein is CASRLGQGPLGSPLHF.

In its sample, this clone was seen a few times. The chain combines TRBV7-2 with TRBJ1-5; tentative D call: TRBD1 (6 bases). V lost 5 bases and J lost 5, with 22 bases in between. The germline gives CDR1 SGHTA, CDR2 FQGNSA. This CDR3 is 17 amino acids long. The CDR3 spells CASSPLVGRGWDQPQHF. The CDR3 nucleotides are TGTGCCAGCAGCCCCCTCGTGGGCAGGGGATGGGATCAGCCCCAGCATTTT.

The V call is TRBV28, the J call TRBJ1-2; 10 bases align to TRBD1. The ends lost 5 bases at V and 8 bases at J; junction bases unmatched: 11. Germline V gives CDR1 MDHEN, CDR2 SYDVKM. This CDR3 comprises 15 residues. CDR3 DNA: TGTGCCAGCAGTCAGCTTGGGACAGGGGAAGGGGGCTACACCTTC. Translating it yields CASSQLGTGEGGYTF.

The chain recombines TRBV25-1 with TRBJ2-1; 8 bases agree with TRBD2. V gave up 2 bases and J gave up 4 bases; unmatched junction bases: 4. This CDR3 region has 15 residues. In germline, CDR1 is MGHDK, CDR2 SYGVNS. The CDR3 nucleotides are TGTGCCAGCAGTGAAGTACTAGCGGCATACAATGAGCAGTTCTTC. Its protein is CASSEVLAAYNEQFF.

J is TRBJ1-5 and V is TRBV19, with 7 bases fitting TRBD1. This CDR3 has 15 amino acids. CDR1 LNHDA and CDR2 SQIVND come from the germline V gene (reference sequence). The ends lost 4 bases at V and 9 bases at J; junction bases unmatched: 12. Written as DNA, the CDR3 is TGTGCCAGTAGTACACAAAACAGGGGCGGGTTGCCCCAGCATTTT. Translation gives CASSTQNRGGLPQHF.

This clone was seen just once. The genes are TRBV5-4 and TRBJ1-5, with D unclear. Germline CDR1 SGHNT, CDR2 YYREEE (reference sequence). The V end lost 0 bases, the J end lost 1 base, and 8 bases lay between the germline ends. There are 15 residues in the CDR3. The CDR3 is CASSLAPGSNQPQHF. The CDR3 DNA reads TGTGCCAGCAGCTTGGCTCCCGGGAGCAATCAGCCCCAGCATTTT.

This clone was picked up a small number of times. The CDR3 sequence is CASRGWERGGGYEQYF. In nucleotides, the CDR3 is TGTGCCAGCAGGGGTTGGGAGCGGGGAGGCGGATACGAGCAGTACTTC. The chain uses TRBV6-6 and TRBJ2-7, with 7 positions matching TRBD2. CDR3 length: 16 residues. Germline V gene sequence: CDR1 MNHNY, CDR2 SVGAGI (reference sequence). The V gene end was trimmed by 6 bases and the J gene end by 4 bases; junction bases not matched to a gene: 15.

CDR3 sequence reads: CASSEHSTSYGYTF. The CDR3 coding sequence is TGTGCCAGCAGTGAACACAGTACATCCTATGGCTACACCTTC. The chain is built from TRBV2 and TRBJ1-2; no clear D gene. The CDR3 totals 14 residues. V was pared by 2 bases and J by 4 bases, with 11 bases between. Germline CDR1 is SNHLY and CDR2 is FYNNEI.

V is TRBV2 and J is TRBJ2-7; 11 nucleotides align to TRBD2. The CDR3 length is 18 residues. Germline V lookup: CDR1 SNHLY, CDR2 FYNNEI. After removal of 7 bases from V and 1 base from J, the junction contained 15 bases not matched to a gene. CDR3 sequence (DNA): TGTGCCAGCACCGTTCCCCGTAGCGGGGGGGCGAATTCCTACGAGCAGTACTTC. Protein sequence: CASTVPRSGGANSYEQYF.

The chain has TRBV6-1 and TRBJ1-1, with TRBD1 matching over 7 bases. With 4 bases clipped from V and 6 bases from J, the junction kept 5 bases outside the gene matches. There are 13 residues in the CDR3. CDR1 and CDR2 from the germline V gene are MNHNS and SASEGT. CDR3 coding DNA: TGTGCCAGCAGTGTGCCCGGGACAGCTGAAGCTTTCTTT. Translated, it gives CASSVPGTAEAFF.

The sample holds a few counts of this clone. The genes are TRBV4-1 and TRBJ2-3, with 9 bases fitting TRBD2. V lost 0 bases to trimming and J lost 0 bases; unmatched junction nucleotides: 1. Per the germline V gene, CDR1 is MGHRA and CDR2 is YSYEKL. The CDR3 has 16 amino acids. The CDR3 loop is CASSQDLAGSTDTQYF. The DNA of the CDR3 is TGCGCCAGCAGCCAAGATCTAGCGGGGAGCACAGATACGCAGTATTTT.

J is TRBJ2-3 and V is TRBV6-1, with 10 bases that match TRBD1. This CDR3 spans 15 amino acids. The V gene's germline CDR1 is MNHNS and CDR2 SASEGT. The junction had 3 bases not matched to a gene; V was cut back by 3 bases and J by 3 bases. The CDR3 DNA reads as TGTGCCAGCAGTGAGAGGGACAGGGGAACAGATACGCAGTATTTT. Translation gives CASSERDRGTDTQYF.

This clone came up once. The rearrangement uses TRBV29-1 and TRBJ2-1; 8 bases are shared with TRBD1. V was pared by 7 bases and J by 7 bases, with 6 bases of the junction left unmatched. The CDR3 contains 12 residues. Germline V gives CDR1 SQVTM, CDR2 ANQGSEA. The DNA for the CDR3 is TGCAGCGGACGACAGGGGAGGAATGAGCAGTTCTTC. This translates into CSGRQGRNEQFF.

The chain recombines TRBV5-6 with TRBJ2-5; tentatively, D is TRBD1 (6 bases). Per germline, CDR1 SGHDT and CDR2 YYEEEE. The V gene lost 0 bases and the J gene lost 5 bases, with 8 bases spanning the gap. This CDR3 has 13 residues. CDR3 sequence (DNA): TGTGCCAGCAGCTTGGCAGGGGACGAGACCCAGTACTTC. Translating it yields CASSLAGDETQYF.